Described below is a single T cell receptor beta chain sequence and its context. No antigen is known for it. The data belong to a study of T cells after yellow fever vaccination. General study findings and limits: Post-booster reappearance was seen for most primary-vaccination clones (about 96% CD4, 75% to 90% CD8). Contamination of FACS-sorted repertoires by abundant clonotypes from the bulk population could occur.

The germline CDR1 and CDR2 sequences are SGHVS and FNYEAQ. This CDR3 is built from 11 residues. Trimming cost V 8 bases and J 3 bases, with 5 bases left between them. MiXCR was run by TCRdb on the 5' RACE reads, yielding one entry per CDR3 protein. In the table there are some 200,000 distinct CDR3 sequences, more than 9.5% of which are singletons. V gene TRBV7-6 combines with J gene TRBJ2-1; D is unclear. The receptor's source is a man between 18 and 35 years old who received the YFV17D yellow fever vaccine. Source: CD8+ T cells sorted from PBMCs, taken 15 days after the yellow fever booster vaccination. DNA for the CDR3: TGTGCCAGCCCGTACTACAATGAGCAGTTCTTC. Translation gives CASPYYNEQFF.